This entry lists 30 T cell receptor beta chains sequenced from one sample in a study of T cells after yellow fever vaccination. TCRdb independently ran MiXCR on the 5' RACE reads; one entry per CDR3 protein. The sample has under 200,000 distinct CDR3 sequences; more than 5.5% are singletons. The specimen was CD4+ T cells sorted from PBMCs, collected 5 to 6 days after the first yellow fever vaccination. The receptors here all came from a man younger than 35 who received the YFV17D yellow fever vaccine.

This clonotype has a count of ten or more. The rearrangement links TRBV10-1 to TRBJ2-5; D not certain. Germline V gives CDR1 WNHNN, CDR2 SYGVQD (reference sequence). This CDR3 has 13 residues. Trimming removed 5 bases from V and 3 bases from J, with 10 bases in between. The CDR3 protein is CASSWRMEETQYF. CDR3 DNA sequence: TGCGCCAGCAGTTGGAGAATGGAAGAGACCCAGTACTTC.

The chain has TRBV7-9 and TRBJ1-2, with D perhaps TRBD1 (5 bases). The CDR3 is made up of 15 amino acids. Germline V gene data show CDR1 as SEHNR and CDR2 as FQNEAQ (reference sequence). V lost 0 bases, J lost 3 bases, and 11 bases lay in between. The CDR3 here is CASSLAGREDYGYTF. CDR3 coding DNA: TGTGCCAGCAGCTTAGCGGGACGTGAGGACTATGGCTACACCTTC.

At least ten counts were recorded for this clonotype. The chain employs TRBV11-2 and TRBJ1-3, with D uncertain. The CDR3 spans 17 residues. Germline CDR1 is SGHAT and CDR2 is FQNNGV. Trimming stripped 5 bases from V and 3 bases from J, with 20 bases between. This CDR3 is CASSPLGGRELGNTIYF. In nucleotides, the CDR3 is TGTGCCAGCAGCCCCCTCGGTGGGCGGGAGCTTGGAAACACCATATATTTT. The full variable domain, completed using reference TRBV11-2 and TRBJ1-3, is EAGVAQSPRYKIIEKRQSVAFWCNPISGHATLYWYQQILGQGPKLLIQFQNNGVVDDSQLPKDRFSAERLKGVDSTLKIQPAKLEDSAVYLCASSPLGGRELGNTIYFGEGSWLTVV.

This clonotype came up many times. The chain couples TRBV6-5 to TRBJ1-5; D is undetermined. Germline CDR1 reads MNHEY; CDR2 reads SVGAGI. The CDR3 is 14 residues long. Trimming left V 6 bases short and J 2 bases short, with 11 bases between. CDR3 bases: TGTGCCAGCAGCCGAGCGGTGGGCAATCAGCCCCAGCATTTT. This sequence encodes CASSRAVGNQPQHF.

V and J are TRBV7-7 and TRBJ1-4; D gene unclear. CDR3 length equals 13 residues. Trimming removed 3 bases at V and 7 bases at J, with 9 bases between. Germline lookup yields CDR1 SSHAT and CDR2 FNYEAQ (reference sequence). DNA of the CDR3: TGTGCCAGCAGCTTTAAAGGAGGTGAAAAACTGTTTTTT. Translation gives CASSFKGGEKLFF.

This clonotype was detected a few times. The V gene is TRBV4-1, the J gene TRBJ2-4; no clear D. Trimming left V 4 bases short and J 0 bases short, with 16 bases between. The CDR3 is 17 amino acids. Germline CDR1 reads MGHRA; CDR2 reads YSYEKL. The CDR3 loop is CASSRIPGSLAKNIQYF. CDR3 DNA: TGCGCCAGCAGCCGGATTCCAGGATCCCTAGCCAAAAACATTCAGTACTTC.

This clonotype was counted many times. The V gene is TRBV2, the J gene TRBJ1-5; TRBD1 is a possible D gene (5 bases). CDR1 and CDR2 from the germline V gene are SNHLY and FYNNEI. The CDR3 length is 15 residues. The V and J ends lost 3 bases and 2 bases respectively, with 11 bases between them. The CDR3 loop is CASSDWGSGNQPQHF. In DNA form, the CDR3 reads TGTGCCAGCAGTGACTGGGGCAGCGGCAATCAGCCCCAGCATTTT.

This clonotype occurred a few times. The chain uses TRBV18 and TRBJ1-2, with 7 bases fitting TRBD1. The germline gives CDR1 KGHSH, CDR2 LQKENI. Germline trimming cut 3 bases from V and 1 base from J; bases unmatched to any gene: 5. This CDR3 comprises 15 residues. The DNA of the CDR3 is TGTGCCAGCTCACCGGACAGGCGATATAACTATGGCTACACCTTC. Translated, it gives CASSPDRRYNYGYTF.

Ten or more counts support this clonotype. The chain couples TRBV3-1 to TRBJ2-3, with no clear D. V was shortened by 3 bases and J by 3 bases, with 7 bases between the two germline ends. The CDR3 has 13 amino acids. CDR1 is LGHDT, CDR2 YNNKEL, per germline (reference sequence). This CDR3 is CASSHRQTDTQYF. DNA for the CDR3: TGTGCCAGCAGCCACAGGCAAACAGATACGCAGTATTTT.

V and J are TRBV5-1 and TRBJ1-1; possibly TRBD1 for D (6 bases). Germline V gives CDR1 SGHRS, CDR2 YFSETQ. Deletions cut 10 bases from V and 1 base from J, with 14 bases between. The CDR3 is made up of 13 amino acids. The CDR3 nucleotides read TGCGCCGCCAGGGAAGGGGGGAACACTGAAGCTTTCTTT. Encoded protein: CAAREGGNTEAFF.

This clonotype was detected many times. Written as DNA, the CDR3 is TGTGCCAGCTCTGTGCGAGGAGATACGCAGTATTTT. Amino acid sequence: CASSVRGDTQYF. The V call is TRBV2, the J call TRBJ2-3; D unclear. CDR1 and CDR2 from the germline V gene are SNHLY and FYNNEI. This CDR3 contains 12 residues. Trimming removed 8 bases from V and 5 bases from J, with 11 bases in between.

The CDR3 DNA sequence: TGTGCCAGCAGCCCAGTAGGACCAGGGGAGACCCAGTACTTC. Translating gives CASSPVGPGETQYF. This sequence joins TRBV5-4 and TRBJ2-5; the D gene is possibly TRBD1 (5 bases). CDR1 is SGHNT, CDR2 YYREEE, per germline (reference sequence). V was trimmed by 4 bases and J by 5 bases, leaving 15 bases between them. CDR3 size: 14 residues.

In this sample, this clonotype turned up many times. The chain employs TRBV4-1 and TRBJ2-5; D not certain. CDR3 length equals 12 residues. V was shortened by 1 base and J by 5 bases, with 5 bases between the two germline ends. The germline V gene has CDR1 MGHRA and CDR2 YSYEKL. Here the CDR3 reads CASSQVSETQYF. The CDR3 region has the DNA TGCGCCAGCAGCCAAGTTTCGGAGACCCAGTACTTC.

This clonotype was counted many times. The rearrangement uses TRBV11-2 and TRBJ2-1; 7 bases map to TRBD1. In germline, CDR1 is SGHAT, CDR2 FQNNGV. V lost 5 bases to trimming and J lost 9 bases; unmatched junction nucleotides: 7. This CDR3 region has 13 residues. The CDR3 protein is CASSATGVSEQFF. CDR3 DNA: TGTGCCAGCAGCGCCACAGGGGTCAGTGAGCAGTTCTTC. Based on the CDR3 plus reference TRBV11-2 and TRBJ2-1, the full variable domain is EAGVAQSPRYKIIEKRQSVAFWCNPISGHATLYWYQQILGQGPKLLIQFQNNGVVDDSQLPKDRFSAERLKGVDSTLKIQPAKLEDSAVYLCASSATGVSEQFFGPGTRLTVL.

This clonotype was detected only a few times. V is TRBV4-2 and J is TRBJ2-5; unclear D gene. Germline V gene data show CDR1 as LGHNA and CDR2 as YNFKEQ. The CDR3 loop spans 16 amino acids. V lost 4 bases and J lost 2, with 17 bases in between. The CDR3 reads CASSPGAPPLQETQYF. CDR3 sequence (DNA): TGTGCCAGCAGCCCCGGAGCGCCCCCCTTACAAGAGACCCAGTACTTC.

The gene calls are TRBV6-1 and TRBJ2-5, with D perhaps matching TRBD2 (5 bases). The ends were cut back, 6 bases at V and 4 bases at J, with 15 bases in the middle. Germline CDR1 reads MNHNS; CDR2 reads SASEGT. This CDR3 has 14 amino acids. For the CDR3, the DNA is TGTGCCAGCAGGGTCAGGTTGAGCGGAGAGACCCAGTACTTC. Protein: CASRVRLSGETQYF.

This clonotype was observed at least ten times. This chain connects TRBV7-9 to TRBJ1-6; TRBD1 matches 7 bases. CDR1 SEHNR and CDR2 FQNEAQ come from the germline V gene (reference sequence). The CDR3 sequence is 16 residues long. V gave up 1 base and J gave up 4 bases; unmatched junction bases: 4. CDR3 DNA sequence: TGTGCCAGCAGCTTAGGGACAGGTGCTTATAATTCACCCCTCCACTTT. Protein sequence: CASSLGTGAYNSPLHF.

There are many counts of this clonotype. This chain uses TRBV12-3 or TRBV12-4 with TRBJ2-5, with D possibly TRBD1 on 5 matching bases. The CDR3 has 13 amino acids. V gave up 6 bases and J gave up 2 bases, with 10 bases separating them. CDR3 nucleotide sequence: TGTGCCAGCAGCTCAGACAGACAAGAGACCCAGTACTTC. Protein sequence: CASSSDRQETQYF.

In this sample, this clonotype turned up many times. The rearrangement joins TRBV5-1 to TRBJ2-1, with D tentatively TRBD1 (5 bases). V was cut by 0 bases and J by 11 bases, with 9 bases left in between. The germline V gene encodes CDR1 SGHRS and CDR2 YFSETQ. CDR3 size: 12 residues. CDR3 protein: CASSLGTTQQFF. The CDR3 nucleotides read TGCGCCAGCAGCTTGGGGACAACCCAGCAGTTCTTC.

This clonotype was counted many times. The chain is built from TRBV20-1 and TRBJ2-1, with TRBD2 identical over 7 bases. Germline loops: CDR1 DFQATT, CDR2 SNEGSKA (reference sequence). The CDR3 covers 14 residues. Trimming at V came to 3 bases and at J to 3 bases, leaving 5 bases not matched to a gene. CDR3 DNA sequence: TGCAGTGCTAGTAGCGTAGCGGGCTACAATGAGCAGTTCTTC. This encodes CSASSVAGYNEQFF.

This clonotype came up many times. V gene TRBV5-1 combines with J gene TRBJ2-3; 7 positions agree with TRBD2. CDR3 length equals 16 residues. After removal of 5 bases from V and 0 bases from J, the junction contained 9 bases not matched to a gene. CDR1 and CDR2 (germline): SGHRS, YFSETQ. The CDR3 DNA follows: TGCGCCAGCAGGCCCAGCGGGGCTACTAGCACAGATACGCAGTATTTT. It codes for CASRPSGATSTDTQYF.

This clonotype came up a few times. This chain joins TRBV3-1 and TRBJ2-1; possibly TRBD1 for D (5 bases). Looked up from germline, CDR1 is LGHDT and CDR2 is YNNKEL (reference sequence). The V and J ends lost 2 bases and 4 bases respectively, with 12 bases between them. The CDR3 sequence is 15 residues long. The CDR3 nucleotides read TGTGCCAGCAGCCAAAGGGAACAGGCTTACAATGAGCAGTTCTTC. Translating gives CASSQREQAYNEQFF.

The rearrangement links TRBV12-3 or TRBV12-4 to TRBJ1-6; unclear D gene. Trimming cost V 6 bases and J 9 bases, with 15 bases left between them. The CDR3 covers 14 residues. The CDR3 sequence: CASSYDPLGSPLHF. The DNA of the CDR3 is TGTGCCAGCAGCTATGACCCATTGGGTTCACCCCTCCACTTT.

This clonotype was observed many times. The CDR3 here is CASRASSGGYEQYF. CDR3 bases: TGTGCCAGCAGGGCTTCTAGCGGGGGCTACGAGCAGTACTTC. J is TRBJ2-7 and V is TRBV2; 10 positions agree with TRBD2. The length of the CDR3 is 14 residues. V was clipped by 6 bases and J by 3 bases; unmatched bases: 5. The germline V gene has CDR1 SNHLY and CDR2 FYNNEI.

This clonotype was observed many times. At one end, the junction sequence differs from germline, possibly due to a read error. The CDR3 loop reads CATSKGSYPHEQFF. CDR3 DNA: TGTGCAACCAGTAAAGGGTCCTATCCACACGAGCAGTTCTTC. The chain uses TRBV24-1 and TRBJ2-1, with no clear D. The germline V gene has CDR1 KGHDR and CDR2 SFDVKD. The CDR3 length is 14 residues.

This clonotype was observed many times. V and J are TRBV7-9 and TRBJ2-3, with 9 nucleotides matching TRBD1. Germline-derived CDR1 and CDR2 are SEHNR and FQNEAQ (reference sequence). This CDR3 has 17 amino acids. V shed 5 bases, J shed 4 bases, and the junction held 13 bases outside the gene matches. The CDR3 region is CASSPGVVGQGADTQYF. The CDR3 bases are TGTGCCAGCAGCCCCGGCGTGGTGGGACAGGGCGCAGATACGCAGTATTTT.

This clonotype occurred many times. The V and J genes are TRBV5-1 and TRBJ2-5; D is possibly TRBD1 (6 bases). Germline CDR1 SGHRS, CDR2 YFSETQ. Trimming cost V 4 bases and J 7 bases, with 14 bases left between them. This CDR3 has 13 amino acids. The CDR3 spells CASSQGPGWTQYF. The CDR3 bases are TGCGCCAGCAGCCAGGGGCCGGGTTGGACCCAGTACTTC.

This clonotype has ten or more counts. The J gene is TRBJ1-2, the V gene TRBV9; D is perhaps TRBD1 (6 bases). CDR3 size: 12 residues. Trimming stripped 3 bases from V and 8 bases from J, with 11 bases between. From germline, CDR1 is SGDLS and CDR2 YYNGEE. The CDR3 is CASSEGETGYTF. The CDR3 coding sequence is TGTGCCAGCAGCGAGGGGGAAACGGGCTACACCTTC.

This clonotype was found a few times. This chain uses TRBV21-1 with TRBJ1-3; the D call of TRBD1 is as the table states it, not checked on the DNA. TRBV21-1 is deemed a pseudogene. The CDR3 has 18 amino acids. The CDR3 DNA reads TGTGCCAGCAGCGAAAATGCCGACAGGTTCCGCTCTGGAAACACCATATATTTT. As protein: CASSENADRFRSGNTIYF.

This clonotype occurred many times. This chain connects TRBV20-1 to TRBJ1-5; the D is unclear. V lost 6 bases and J lost 4, with 16 bases in between. This CDR3 spans 14 amino acids. The germline V gene has CDR1 DFQATT and CDR2 SNEGSKA (reference sequence). Here the CDR3 reads CSAKGSLFNQPQHF. CDR3 DNA sequence: TGCAGTGCAAAAGGTTCCCTTTTTAATCAGCCCCAGCATTTT.